The present entry profiles one T cell receptor beta chain with its context. Authors' analysis steps: Amplification of reference gene primers provided the estimated nucleated cell counts. TCRdb keeps only in-frame clones here, not all; method: immunoSEQ multiplex PCR. The DNA was the basis for D and trimming; V, J and clone size are from that table. The repertoire holds under 250,000 clones, with roughly 88% as singletons. These data come from a study of blood T cell repertoires in COVID-19. Study-level information: The samples span acute and convalescent COVID-19 from the United States, Italy and Spain.

The CDR3 consists of 16 residues. V was cut by 4 bases and J by 0 bases, with 15 bases left in between. Germline loops: CDR1 ENHRY, CDR2 SYGVKD. Seattle participants joined during active infection and were tracked over time. The source material was peripheral blood. This clonotype originated in a woman over 75 with COVID-19, enrolled during active disease. This chain links TRBV10-3 with TRBJ1-1, with a weak D call TRBD1 (6 bases). CDR3 sequence reads: CAISGTGTPMNTEAFF. CDR3 DNA: TGTGCCATCAGTGGTACCGGGACACCCATGAACACTGAAGCTTTCTTT.